This TCR beta chain came from a study of cytomegalovirus exposure and HLA in healthy donors. Overall study findings and caveats: Associated with HLA alleles at 0.05 false discovery rate in a later analysis were around 17,000 TCR beta sequences. A missense variant in DCLRE1C was later tied to TCR beta V- and J-gene trimming.

In regard to this clone: The antigen is undetermined.

Both 60 Vbeta primers and 13 Jbeta primers went into the PCR. Clones were read by immunoSEQ multiplex PCR, and TCRdb kept only the in-frame ones, dropping some. The sample table includes 200,000 to 250,000 clones. This CDR3 is built from 14 residues. Trimming cost V 8 bases and J 12 bases, with 22 bases left between them. Germline-derived CDR1 and CDR2 are MNHEY and SMNVEV (reference sequence). The clonotype originates from a woman aged 30 to 39 in good health and CMV-seropositive. The genes are TRBV27 and TRBJ1-4; TRBD1 is a possible D gene (5 bases). Sequenced sample: PBMCs. The CDR3 nucleotides are TGTGCCAGCCACAATGGACACCCCCGGGAGGAACTGTTTTTT. Translation: CASHNGHPREELFF.